Sequencing of this T cell receptor (beta chain) was carried out in a study of OX40 agonist ivuxolimab in advanced cancers. Sequenced by immunoSEQ multiplex PCR; TCRdb stores in-frame clones only, minus some. There are 57,000 or so clones in the sample; under 85% occur only once, and approximately 3.2% lies in the top ten. Patients had blood sampled at baseline and again on cycle 4 day 1 and cycle 7 day 1. Trimming took 7 bases from V and 4 from J, leaving 12 bases between them. This CDR3 has 13 residues. Looked up from germline, CDR1 is SGHTA and CDR2 is FQGNSA. The receptor comes from an adult with an advanced solid tumor such as melanoma, head and neck, liver or kidney cancer. V gene TRBV7-2 combines with J gene TRBJ2-3; unclear D gene. This material consisted of CD4+ or CD8+ T cells sorted from blood, taken in a trial of the OX40 agonist ivuxolimab. CDR3 sequence reads: CASTESHADTQYF. CDR3 coding DNA: TGTGCCAGCACCGAATCTCACGCAGATACGCAGTATTTT.